The present entry profiles one TCR beta chain with its context. Some clones are missing from TCRdb's copy, which holds only in-frame ones; the method was immunoSEQ multiplex PCR. There are about 23,000 clones in the sample; 70% to 90% occur only once, and 3% to 4% lies in the top ten. By positive magnetic bead selection, CD4+ and CD8+ cells were isolated, and their purity was checked by flow cytometry. This specimen belongs to a study of somatic mutations in cytotoxic T cells in rheumatoid arthritis. For the study at large: The flow sorting of some V beta antibody-stained T-cell populations reached nearly 100% purity, and the sorted populations included V beta1+ cells sequenced for TCRB.

The CDR3 is made up of 15 amino acids. Germline assignment: CDR1 SGHTA and CDR2 FQGNSA. The trim removed 6 bases at V and 5 bases at J, leaving 9 bases unmatched. The sequencing input was CD8+ T cells sorted from blood. The sequence was collected from an adult with rheumatoid arthritis. The chain has TRBV7-2 and TRBJ2-5; 10 positions agree with TRBD2. The CDR3 loop reads CASRASGGGGETQYF. DNA for the CDR3: TGTGCCAGCAGGGCGAGCGGGGGGGGTGGTGAGACCCAGTACTTC.